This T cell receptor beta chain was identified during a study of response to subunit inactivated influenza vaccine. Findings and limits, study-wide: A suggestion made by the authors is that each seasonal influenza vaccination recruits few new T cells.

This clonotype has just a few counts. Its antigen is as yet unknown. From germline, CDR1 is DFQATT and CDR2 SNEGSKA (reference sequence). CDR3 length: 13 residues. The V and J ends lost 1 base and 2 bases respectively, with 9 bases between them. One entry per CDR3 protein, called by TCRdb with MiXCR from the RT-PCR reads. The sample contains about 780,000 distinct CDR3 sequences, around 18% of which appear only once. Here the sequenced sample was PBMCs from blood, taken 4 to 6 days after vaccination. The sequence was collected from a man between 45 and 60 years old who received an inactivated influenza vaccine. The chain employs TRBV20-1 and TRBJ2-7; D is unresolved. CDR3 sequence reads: CSARGLTTYEQYF. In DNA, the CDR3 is TGCAGTGCTAGAGGTCTCACTACCTACGAGCAGTACTTC.